The T cell receptor beta chain described here comes from a study of blood T cell repertoires in COVID-19. Study overall: Specimens from acute and convalescent COVID-19 originated in the United States, Italy and Spain. From T cells, B-cell-depleted T cells, or PBMCs came the material, which was cDNA or gDNA.

In the source study's methods: Reference gene primer amplification yielded estimated nucleated cell counts. Profiling relied on immunoSEQ multiplex PCR, and the TCRdb table lists in-frame clones only, not all of them. Clone size and V and J calls were adopted from that table, with D and trimming inferred from the DNA. Seen here are about 190,000 clones, more than 70% observed once, and the top ten hold around 1.5%. CDR3 size: 12 residues. Deletions cut 5 bases from V and 10 bases from J, with 12 bases between. This receptor was taken from a man between 18 and 35 years old with active or convalescent COVID-19. The sequenced material came from peripheral blood. The gene calls are TRBV12-3 or TRBV12-4 and TRBJ1-5; D ambiguous. The CDR3 nucleotides are TGTGCCAGCAGTCTACCTTTGCGTCCCCAGCATTTT. It translates to CASSLPLRPQHF.